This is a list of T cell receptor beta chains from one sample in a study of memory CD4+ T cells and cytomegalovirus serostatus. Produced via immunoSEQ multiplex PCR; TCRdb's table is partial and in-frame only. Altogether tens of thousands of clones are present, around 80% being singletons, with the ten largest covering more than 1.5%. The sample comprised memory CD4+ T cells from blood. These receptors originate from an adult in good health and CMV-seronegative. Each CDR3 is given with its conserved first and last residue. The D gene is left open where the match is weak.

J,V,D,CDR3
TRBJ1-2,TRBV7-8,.,CASAAGEGRANYGYTF
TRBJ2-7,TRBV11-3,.,CASSPSPGPAGEQYF
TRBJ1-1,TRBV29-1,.,CSAGMDTEAFF
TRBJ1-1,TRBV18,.,CASSPPGQTEAFF
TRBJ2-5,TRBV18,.,CASSPPSRSETQYF
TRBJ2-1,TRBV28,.,CASSRAGLLYNEQFF
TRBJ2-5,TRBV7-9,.,CASSAVGGETQYF
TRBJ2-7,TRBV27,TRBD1,CASSRGQVIYEQYF
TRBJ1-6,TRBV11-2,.,CASSQVTGGDSPLHF
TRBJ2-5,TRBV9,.,CASSVGRLVETQYF
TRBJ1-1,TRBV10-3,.,CAISWTANTEAFF
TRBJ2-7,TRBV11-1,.,CASSLLQGGEQYF
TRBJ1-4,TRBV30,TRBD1,CAGGQPTNEKLFF
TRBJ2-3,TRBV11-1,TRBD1,CASSSPGQGIDTQYF
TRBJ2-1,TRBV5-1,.,CASRWGPQWEQFF
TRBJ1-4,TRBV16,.,CASSQARESREKLFF
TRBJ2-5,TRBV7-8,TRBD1,CASVTGAILAGGGTQYF
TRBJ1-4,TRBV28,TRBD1,CASSKYHRGRGDEKLFF
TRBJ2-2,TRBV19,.,CASSKGGGPGTGELFF
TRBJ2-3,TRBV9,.,CASSEPNADTQYF
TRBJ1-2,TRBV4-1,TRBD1,CASSPEGTGIGYTF
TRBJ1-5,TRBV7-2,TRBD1,CASSQGGINQPQHF
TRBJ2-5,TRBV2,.,CASTLLGGGQETQHF
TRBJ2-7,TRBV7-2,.,CASSIGGDPAKYEQYF
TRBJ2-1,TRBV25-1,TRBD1,CASSDPKGADEQFF
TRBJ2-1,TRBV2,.,CASGRGNEQFF
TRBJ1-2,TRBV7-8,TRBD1,CASSLGNRGLDYGYTF
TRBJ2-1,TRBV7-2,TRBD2,CASSSRGLAGGTYNEQFF
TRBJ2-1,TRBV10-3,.,CAISGQGGADYEQFF
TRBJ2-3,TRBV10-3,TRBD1,CAIGTGTDTQYF
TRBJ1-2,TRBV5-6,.,CASSGDGLFYGYTF
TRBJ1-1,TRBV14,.,CASSQGITATRGTEAFF
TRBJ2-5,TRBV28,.,CASRRPKETQYF
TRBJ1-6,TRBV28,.,CASSPVGMGFSSPLHF
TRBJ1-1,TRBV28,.,CASSLGGNTEAFF
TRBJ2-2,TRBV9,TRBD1,CASSIRQGAGELFF
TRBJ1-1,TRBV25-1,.,CASYSPTGLEAFF
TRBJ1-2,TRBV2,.,CASSESLGSIYGYTF
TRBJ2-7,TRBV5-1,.,CASSLEPSRLSSYEQYF
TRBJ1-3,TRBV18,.,CASSPEKAGNTIYF
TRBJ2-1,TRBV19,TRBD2,CASSWRTSGGDNEQFF